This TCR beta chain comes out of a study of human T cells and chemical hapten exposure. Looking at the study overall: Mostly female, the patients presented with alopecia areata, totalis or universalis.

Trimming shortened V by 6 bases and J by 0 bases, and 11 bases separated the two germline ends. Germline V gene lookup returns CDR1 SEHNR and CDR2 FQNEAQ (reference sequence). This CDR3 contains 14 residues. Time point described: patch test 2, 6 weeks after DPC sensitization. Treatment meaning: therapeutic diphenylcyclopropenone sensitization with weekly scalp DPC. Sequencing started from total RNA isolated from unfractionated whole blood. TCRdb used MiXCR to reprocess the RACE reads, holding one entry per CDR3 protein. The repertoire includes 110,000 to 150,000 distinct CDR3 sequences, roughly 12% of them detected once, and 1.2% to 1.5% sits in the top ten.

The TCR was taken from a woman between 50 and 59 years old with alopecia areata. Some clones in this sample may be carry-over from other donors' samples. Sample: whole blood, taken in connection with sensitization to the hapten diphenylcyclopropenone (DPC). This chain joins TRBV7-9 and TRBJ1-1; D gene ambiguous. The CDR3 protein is CASSLGSMNTEAFF. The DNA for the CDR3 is TGTGCCAGCAGTCTGGGGAGTATGAACACTGAAGCTTTCTTT.